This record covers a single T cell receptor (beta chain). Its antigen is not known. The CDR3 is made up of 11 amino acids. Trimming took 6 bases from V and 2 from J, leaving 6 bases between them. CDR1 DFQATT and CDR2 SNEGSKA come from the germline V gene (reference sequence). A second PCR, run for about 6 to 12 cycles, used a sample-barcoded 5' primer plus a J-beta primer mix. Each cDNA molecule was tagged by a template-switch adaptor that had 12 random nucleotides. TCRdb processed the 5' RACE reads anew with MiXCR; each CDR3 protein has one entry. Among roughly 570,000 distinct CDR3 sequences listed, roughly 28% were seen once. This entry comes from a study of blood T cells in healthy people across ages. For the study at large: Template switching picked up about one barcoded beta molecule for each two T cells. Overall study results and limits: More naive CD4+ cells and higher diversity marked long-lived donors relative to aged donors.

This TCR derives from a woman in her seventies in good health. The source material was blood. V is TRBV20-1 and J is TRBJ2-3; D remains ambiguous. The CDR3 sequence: CSAKLTDTQYF. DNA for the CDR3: TGCAGTGCCAAACTCACAGATACGCAGTATTTT.